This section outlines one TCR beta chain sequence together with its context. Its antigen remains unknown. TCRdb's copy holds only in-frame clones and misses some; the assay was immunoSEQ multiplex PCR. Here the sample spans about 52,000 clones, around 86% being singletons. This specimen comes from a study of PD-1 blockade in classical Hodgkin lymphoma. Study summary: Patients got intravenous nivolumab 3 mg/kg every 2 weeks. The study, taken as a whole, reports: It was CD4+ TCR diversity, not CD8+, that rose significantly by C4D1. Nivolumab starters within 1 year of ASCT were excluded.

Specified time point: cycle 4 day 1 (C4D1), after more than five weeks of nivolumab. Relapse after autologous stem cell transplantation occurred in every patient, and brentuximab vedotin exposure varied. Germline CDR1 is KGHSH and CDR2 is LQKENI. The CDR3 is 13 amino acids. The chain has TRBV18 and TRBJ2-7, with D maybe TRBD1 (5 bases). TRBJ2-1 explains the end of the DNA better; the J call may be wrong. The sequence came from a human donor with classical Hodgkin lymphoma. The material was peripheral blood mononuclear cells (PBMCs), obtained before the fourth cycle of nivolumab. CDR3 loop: CASSPGPYNEQFF. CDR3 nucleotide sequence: TGTGCCAGCTCACCGGGGCCATACAATGAGCAGTTCTTC.